The rows below give T cell receptor beta chains drawn from one sample of a study of beta chain features in type 1 diabetes. Only in-frame clones appear in the TCRdb table, and some are missing; sequencing was by immunoSEQ multiplex PCR. This sample has roughly 730,000 clones; 13% occur once, and the top ten carry 0.02% to 0.025%. Sequenced input: naive CD4+ T cells from blood. These receptors were taken from a man aged 18 to 29 with type 1 diabetes. Each CDR3 is given with its conserved first and last residue. A D gene is named only where the DNA matches it firmly. Expanded clones are given a class, and other clones once, few, many or no size at all.

J gene: TRBJ2-7; V gene: TRBV9; clone size: -; D gene: -; CDR3 DNA: TGTGCCAGCAGTAGAGGGCAGGGGTTAGCCTACGAGCAGTACTTC; CDR3 protein: CASSRGQGLAYEQYF
J gene: TRBJ1-6; V gene: TRBV30; clone size: -; D gene: TRBD1; CDR3 DNA: TGTGCCTGCCCTCAGGGACAGGGCCCTTCACCCCTCCACTTT; CDR3 protein: CACPQGQGPSPLHF
J gene: TRBJ1-6; V gene: TRBV14; clone size: -; D gene: -; CDR3 DNA: TGTGCCAGCAGCCAAGGGCAGCCGTATTCACCCCTCCACTTT; CDR3 protein: CASSQGQPYSPLHF
J gene: TRBJ2-5; V gene: TRBV9; clone size: -; D gene: TRBD2; CDR3 DNA: TGTGCCAGCAGCGTCGGGACTAGCGGGATCCGGGAGACCCAGTACTTC; CDR3 protein: CASSVGTSGIRETQYF
J gene: TRBJ1-5; V gene: TRBV27; clone size: -; D gene: -; CDR3 DNA: TGTGCCAGCGGCGAGCGCGCCAGTCAGCCCCAGCATTTT; CDR3 protein: CASGERASQPQHF
J gene: TRBJ1-4; V gene: TRBV9; clone size: few; D gene: -; CDR3 DNA: TGTGCCAGCAGCGTCCGGGGGAGTACTAATGAAAAACTGTTTTTT; CDR3 protein: CASSVRGSTNEKLFF
J gene: TRBJ2-3; V gene: TRBV11-2; clone size: few; D gene: -; CDR3 DNA: TGTGCCAGCAGGATCGGGGGCACAGATACGCAGTATTTT; CDR3 protein: CASRIGGTDTQYF
J gene: TRBJ1-6; V gene: TRBV30; clone size: -; D gene: -; CDR3 DNA: TGTGCCTGGAGTGTACTAGATAGGAATTCACCCCTCCACTTT; CDR3 protein: CAWSVLDRNSPLHF
J gene: TRBJ1-1; V gene: TRBV6-1; clone size: few; D gene: -; CDR3 DNA: TGTGCCACCCACGGAGACATGAACACTGAAGCTTTCTTT; CDR3 protein: CATHGDMNTEAFF
J gene: TRBJ1-4; V gene: TRBV5-1; clone size: -; D gene: -; CDR3 DNA: TGCGCCAGCAGCTTGTGGCAGGGGCTGGGTGAAAAACTGTTTTTT; CDR3 protein: CASSLWQGLGEKLFF
J gene: TRBJ2-7; V gene: TRBV4-1; clone size: -; D gene: -; CDR3 DNA: TGCGCCAGCAGCCAAGACGGGGTACTCCCCTGGGAGCAGTACTTC; CDR3 protein: CASSQDGVLPWEQYF
J gene: TRBJ1-2; V gene: TRBV14; clone size: few; D gene: -; CDR3 DNA: TGTGCCAGCAGCCAAGTGACAGACTATGGCTACACCTTC; CDR3 protein: CASSQVTDYGYTF
J gene: TRBJ1-1; V gene: TRBV5-4; clone size: once; D gene: -; CDR3 DNA: TGTGCCAGCAGCTGGCGGGAGGGGTTGAACACTGAAGCTTTCTTT; CDR3 protein: CASSWREGLNTEAFF
J gene: TRBJ2-6; V gene: TRBV5-4; clone size: -; D gene: -; CDR3 DNA: TGTGCCAGCAACCCCCCAAACTCTGGGGCCAACGTCCTGACTTTC; CDR3 protein: CASNPPNSGANVLTF
J gene: TRBJ2-1; V gene: TRBV9; clone size: few; D gene: -; CDR3 DNA: TGTGCCAGCAGCGTAGCGGGCCAGGTCTACAATGAGCAGTTCTTC; CDR3 protein: CASSVAGQVYNEQFF
J gene: TRBJ1-6; V gene: TRBV4-1; clone size: few; D gene: TRBD1; CDR3 DNA: TGCGCCAGCAGCCAAGAGTGGGACAGGGTTTCACCCCTCCACTTT; CDR3 protein: CASSQEWDRVSPLHF
J gene: TRBJ1-1; V gene: TRBV30; clone size: -; D gene: -; CDR3 DNA: TGTGCCTGGAGTGTACTGGGGGGGTCCAGCACTGAAGCTTTCTTT; CDR3 protein: CAWSVLGGSSTEAFF
J gene: TRBJ2-1; V gene: TRBV25-1; clone size: -; D gene: -; CDR3 DNA: TGTGCCAGCAGTGAAGCGCGGAGTCGCAATGAGCAGTTCTTC; CDR3 protein: CASSEARSRNEQFF
J gene: TRBJ1-2; V gene: TRBV6-1; clone size: -; D gene: -; CDR3 DNA: TGTGCCAGCAGTGAAGTTTATGTTCGTGGCTACACCTTC; CDR3 protein: CASSEVYVRGYTF
J gene: TRBJ2-5; V gene: TRBV7-2; clone size: -; D gene: -; CDR3 DNA: TGTGCCAGCAGCGCCCCGGGCGTGCGGGAGACCCAGTACTTC; CDR3 protein: CASSAPGVRETQYF
J gene: TRBJ2-3; V gene: TRBV5-4; clone size: few; D gene: -; CDR3 DNA: TGTGCCAGCAGCCAAGTCACCGCTAGCGACGGCACAGATACGCAGTATTTT; CDR3 protein: CASSQVTASDGTDTQYF
J gene: TRBJ1-5; V gene: TRBV6-5; clone size: -; D gene: -; CDR3 DNA: TGTGCCAGCAGCCGGGACAGCAATCAGCCCCAGCATTTT; CDR3 protein: CASSRDSNQPQHF
J gene: TRBJ1-1; V gene: TRBV27; clone size: -; D gene: TRBD1; CDR3 DNA: TGTGCCAGCAGTCCCGGACAGGGGTCTAGCACTGAAGCTTTCTTT; CDR3 protein: CASSPGQGSSTEAFF
J gene: TRBJ2-7; V gene: TRBV28; clone size: -; D gene: -; CDR3 DNA: TGTGCCATCACGGGCCGATACTCCTACGAGCAGTACTTC; CDR3 protein: CAITGRYSYEQYF
J gene: TRBJ1-1; V gene: TRBV6-5; clone size: -; D gene: -; CDR3 DNA: TGTGCCAGCAGTTACGAAATGAACACTGAAGCTTTCTTT; CDR3 protein: CASSYEMNTEAFF
J gene: TRBJ1-1; V gene: TRBV30; clone size: few; D gene: -; CDR3 DNA: TGTGCCTCACTCACCGGGAGTCTCAACACTGAAGCTTTCTTT; CDR3 protein: CASLTGSLNTEAFF
J gene: TRBJ2-7; V gene: TRBV30; clone size: few; D gene: -; CDR3 DNA: TGTGCCTGGAGGGGGGCCTACCAGCAGTACTTC; CDR3 protein: CAWRGAYQQYF
J gene: TRBJ2-1; V gene: TRBV18; clone size: -; D gene: -; CDR3 DNA: TGTGCCAGCTCACCACCGAGAGGGGCAGAAGAGAATTACAATGAGCAGTTCTTC; CDR3 protein: CASSPPRGAEENYNEQFF
J gene: TRBJ2-3; V gene: TRBV9; clone size: -; D gene: -; CDR3 DNA: TGTGCCAGCAGCCTCCTGGAGCGAAGCACAGATACGCAGTATTTT; CDR3 protein: CASSLLERSTDTQYF
J gene: TRBJ2-5; V gene: TRBV5-4; clone size: -; D gene: TRBD2; CDR3 DNA: TGTGCCAGCAGCATCCGGGGGGTAGGGCAAGAGACCCAGTACTTC; CDR3 protein: CASSIRGVGQETQYF
J gene: TRBJ1-1; V gene: TRBV30; clone size: few; D gene: -; CDR3 DNA: TGTGCCTGGAAAGTAGGGGCGGGGATGAACACTGAAGCTTTCTTT; CDR3 protein: CAWKVGAGMNTEAFF
J gene: TRBJ2-5; V gene: TRBV7-7; clone size: -; D gene: TRBD2; CDR3 DNA: TGTGCCAGCAGCTTAGGACTAGCGGGGTACCAAGAGACCCAGTACTTC; CDR3 protein: CASSLGLAGYQETQYF
J gene: TRBJ1-4; V gene: TRBV12-5; clone size: -; D gene: -; CDR3 DNA: TGTGCTAGTGTCTCTCGGGCCACAACTAATGAAAAACTGTTTTTT; CDR3 protein: CASVSRATTNEKLFF
J gene: TRBJ1-5; V gene: TRBV30; clone size: few; D gene: -; CDR3 DNA: TGTGCCTGGAGTTTCGAACAGGGCGGCAATCAGCCCCAGCATTTT; CDR3 protein: CAWSFEQGGNQPQHF
J gene: TRBJ2-2; V gene: TRBV7-7; clone size: few; D gene: -; CDR3 DNA: TGTGCTAGCAGCTTACTAGGGATCGGGGAGCTGTTTTTT; CDR3 protein: CASSLLGIGELFF
J gene: TRBJ2-5; V gene: TRBV7-7; clone size: few; D gene: TRBD1; CDR3 DNA: TGTGCTAGCAGCTTGTTGGCAGGGGGCGCGTCGGAGGAGACCCAGTACTTC; CDR3 protein: CASSLLAGGASEETQYF
J gene: TRBJ2-1; V gene: TRBV2; clone size: few; D gene: -; CDR3 DNA: TGTGCCAGCAGTCCCGGCCTGAGCTCCTACAATGAGCAGTTCTTC; CDR3 protein: CASSPGLSSYNEQFF
J gene: TRBJ1-1; V gene: TRBV18; clone size: few; D gene: TRBD1; CDR3 DNA: TGTGCCAGCTCACCCGGGACAGGGAACACTGAAGCTTTCTTT; CDR3 protein: CASSPGTGNTEAFF
J gene: TRBJ2-6; V gene: TRBV7-6; clone size: few; D gene: TRBD1; CDR3 DNA: TGTGCCAGCAGCCCCCTCGGACAGGGGGCTGGGGCCAACGTCCTGACTTTC; CDR3 protein: CASSPLGQGAGANVLTF
J gene: TRBJ2-1; V gene: TRBV11-2; clone size: -; D gene: TRBD2; CDR3 DNA: TGTGCCAGCAGCCGATGGACTAGCAGTATCTACAATGAGCAGTTCTTC; CDR3 protein: CASSRWTSSIYNEQFF
J gene: TRBJ1-5; V gene: TRBV15; clone size: few; D gene: TRBD1; CDR3 DNA: TGTGCCACCAGCACCCGAAGACAGGGGAGTTGGCATCAGCCCCAGCATTTT; CDR3 protein: CATSTRRQGSWHQPQHF
J gene: TRBJ2-2; V gene: TRBV5-1; clone size: few; D gene: -; CDR3 DNA: TGCGCCAGCAGCTTGGAACAGACGAACACCGGGGAGCTGTTTTTT; CDR3 protein: CASSLEQTNTGELFF
J gene: TRBJ1-6; V gene: TRBV7-2; clone size: few; D gene: TRBD1; CDR3 DNA: TGTGCCAGCAGCTTGCAGGGGGCTCACGGTAATTCACCCCTCCACTTT; CDR3 protein: CASSLQGAHGNSPLHF
J gene: TRBJ2-3; V gene: TRBV12-5; clone size: many; D gene: -; CDR3 DNA: TGTGCTAGTGGTCCCGGGGGTCCCACAGATACGCAGTATTTT; CDR3 protein: CASGPGGPTDTQYF
J gene: TRBJ1-1; V gene: TRBV10-3; clone size: -; D gene: -; CDR3 DNA: TGTGCCATCAGTGAGGCACAGGGGAACACTGAAGCTTTCTTT; CDR3 protein: CAISEAQGNTEAFF
J gene: TRBJ2-5; V gene: TRBV2; clone size: -; D gene: -; CDR3 DNA: TGTGCCGCAGTACGAGTAGAAGAGACCCAGTACTTC; CDR3 protein: CAAVRVEETQYF
J gene: TRBJ2-1; V gene: TRBV5-1; clone size: -; D gene: -; CDR3 DNA: TGCGCCAGCAGCTTCCTCACAGAGGGCGGAGAGCAGTTCTTC; CDR3 protein: CASSFLTEGGEQFF
J gene: TRBJ2-1; V gene: TRBV30; clone size: -; D gene: -; CDR3 DNA: TGTGCCTGGAGTCTAGCGTACTACAATGAGCAGTTCTTC; CDR3 protein: CAWSLAYYNEQFF
J gene: TRBJ2-1; V gene: TRBV7-9; clone size: -; D gene: -; CDR3 DNA: TGTGCCAGCAGCCCAGAGGGACCGGTTCAGTTCTTC; CDR3 protein: CASSPEGPVQFF
J gene: TRBJ1-2; V gene: TRBV29-1; clone size: few; D gene: TRBD1; CDR3 DNA: TGCAGCGTGGGGGTGGACAGGGGTTATGGCTACACCTTC; CDR3 protein: CSVGVDRGYGYTF
J gene: TRBJ2-5; V gene: TRBV6-6; clone size: -; D gene: TRBD1; CDR3 DNA: TGTGCCAGCAGTTGGGGACAGATTAAAGAGACCCAGTACTTC; CDR3 protein: CASSWGQIKETQYF
J gene: TRBJ2-7; V gene: TRBV5-1; clone size: -; D gene: TRBD2; CDR3 DNA: TGCGCCAGCAGCGGGGGAGGGCTAAGCGAGCAGTACTTC; CDR3 protein: CASSGGGLSEQYF
J gene: TRBJ1-4; V gene: TRBV7-9; clone size: -; D gene: -; CDR3 DNA: TGTGCCAGCAGCTTCTGGGGCCGGGACCCAAATGAAAAACTGTTTTTT; CDR3 protein: CASSFWGRDPNEKLFF
J gene: TRBJ2-7; V gene: TRBV29-1; clone size: few; D gene: -; CDR3 DNA: TGCAGCGTGCGGGCGCAATTCTCCTACGAGCAGTACTTC; CDR3 protein: CSVRAQFSYEQYF
J gene: TRBJ2-1; V gene: TRBV30; clone size: few; D gene: -; CDR3 DNA: TGTGCCTGGAGCCCAGACCAGGTCGGTGAGCAGTTCTTC; CDR3 protein: CAWSPDQVGEQFF